These T cell receptor beta chains were read from a single sample in a study of radiotherapy plus CTLA-4 blockade in lung cancer. This table comes from immunoSEQ multiplex PCR, and its TCRdb copy is limited to in-frame clones, with some not included. Of roughly 59,000 clones listed, under 75% are singletons. The specimen comprised peripheral blood, sampled from a patient treated with radiotherapy plus ipilimumab. The receptors come from a human donor with non-small cell lung cancer whose response to radiotherapy plus ipilimumab could not be evaluated. Both conserved end residues are part of each CDR3. D genes are given only for firm matches. The size field is filled for only some rows; it gives once, few, many or a size class.

v_call: TRBV20-1; clone_size: .; d_call: TRBD1; j_call: TRBJ1-1; cdr3_aa: CSANRGLEAFF; cdr3_nt: TGCAGTGCTAACAGGGGGCTGGAAGCTTTCTTT
v_call: TRBV7-2; clone_size: .; d_call: TRBD2; j_call: TRBJ2-7; cdr3_aa: CASSLAGGGPGGEQYF; cdr3_nt: TGTGCCAGCAGCTTAGCGGGCGGGGGGCCGGGCGGGGAGCAGTACTTC
v_call: TRBV6-4; clone_size: .; d_call: TRBD1; j_call: TRBJ1-2; cdr3_aa: CASSLEPGQGSYGYTF; cdr3_nt: TGTGCCAGCAGTCTAGAACCGGGACAGGGAAGCTATGGCTACACCTTC
v_call: TRBV7-8; clone_size: .; d_call: TRBD2; j_call: TRBJ2-2; cdr3_aa: CASRTTSGNTGELFF; cdr3_nt: TGTGCCAGCAGGACCACTAGCGGGAACACCGGGGAGCTGTTTTTT
v_call: TRBV20-1; clone_size: .; d_call: .; j_call: TRBJ2-5; cdr3_aa: CSVAEQETQYF; cdr3_nt: TGCAGTGTAGCGGAGCAAGAGACCCAGTACTTC
v_call: TRBV25-1; clone_size: .; d_call: .; j_call: TRBJ2-1; cdr3_aa: CASSEGDPGSPKYNEQFF; cdr3_nt: TGTGCCAGCAGTGAAGGAGATCCCGGGTCACCGAAATACAATGAGCAGTTCTTC
v_call: TRBV5-1; clone_size: once; d_call: TRBD1; j_call: TRBJ1-1; cdr3_aa: CASRNIPGQGKGTEAFF; cdr3_nt: TGCGCCAGCAGAAATATACCGGGACAGGGCAAGGGCACTGAAGCTTTCTTT
v_call: TRBV5-1; clone_size: .; d_call: .; j_call: TRBJ2-1; cdr3_aa: CASSLEGLGYVYNEQFF; cdr3_nt: TGCGCCAGCAGCTTGGAAGGACTGGGGTACGTCTACAATGAGCAGTTCTTC
v_call: TRBV2; clone_size: .; d_call: .; j_call: TRBJ2-7; cdr3_aa: CASSGLNEYF; cdr3_nt: TGTGCCAGCAGTGGACTTAATGAGTACTTC
v_call: TRBV6-5; clone_size: .; d_call: .; j_call: TRBJ1-2; cdr3_aa: CASSNRVFNYGYTF; cdr3_nt: TGTGCCAGCAGTAACAGGGTTTTTAACTATGGCTACACCTTC
v_call: TRBV9; clone_size: .; d_call: TRBD1; j_call: TRBJ1-5; cdr3_aa: CASSPGTGGIQPQHF; cdr3_nt: TGTGCCAGCAGCCCCGGGACAGGGGGCATTCAGCCCCAGCATTTT
v_call: TRBV7-8; clone_size: few; d_call: TRBD1; j_call: TRBJ2-2; cdr3_aa: CASSLRDRDIGELFF; cdr3_nt: TGTGCCAGCAGCCTCCGGGACAGGGATATCGGGGAGCTGTTTTTT
v_call: TRBV7-2; clone_size: .; d_call: .; j_call: TRBJ2-4; cdr3_aa: CASSDGAGAPNIQYF; cdr3_nt: TGTGCCAGCAGCGACGGCGCGGGGGCCCCAAACATTCAGTACTTC
v_call: TRBV5-4; clone_size: .; d_call: .; j_call: TRBJ2-7; cdr3_aa: CASSSWTNTYEQYF; cdr3_nt: TGTGCCAGCAGCTCATGGACAAATACCTACGAGCAGTACTTC
v_call: TRBV18; clone_size: once; d_call: .; j_call: TRBJ1-4; cdr3_aa: CASSPPGGAGNEKLFF; cdr3_nt: TGTGCCAGCTCACCACCTGGGGGGGCTGGTAATGAAAAACTGTTTTTT
v_call: TRBV11-3; clone_size: .; d_call: TRBD2; j_call: TRBJ2-5; cdr3_aa: CASSRGTSGGEETQYF; cdr3_nt: TGTGCCAGCAGCCGAGGGACTAGCGGGGGAGAGGAGACCCAGTACTTC
v_call: TRBV7-2; clone_size: .; d_call: TRBD2; j_call: TRBJ2-2; cdr3_aa: CASSYSGGALGGELFF; cdr3_nt: TGTGCCAGCAGCTATAGCGGGGGGGCCTTGGGCGGGGAGCTGTTTTTT
v_call: TRBV19; clone_size: .; d_call: .; j_call: TRBJ2-1; cdr3_aa: CASSPLRDYNEQFF; cdr3_nt: TGTGCCAGTAGTCCGCTCAGGGATTACAATGAGCAGTTCTTC
v_call: TRBV27; clone_size: .; d_call: TRBD1; j_call: TRBJ1-1; cdr3_aa: CASRWGQKNTEAFF; cdr3_nt: TGTGCCAGCAGGTGGGGACAGAAGAACACTGAAGCTTTCTTT
v_call: TRBV27; clone_size: .; d_call: .; j_call: TRBJ1-2; cdr3_aa: CASRNNQGSYGYTF; cdr3_nt: TGTGCCAGCAGAAACAACCAGGGGTCCTATGGCTACACCTTC
v_call: TRBV19; clone_size: .; d_call: TRBD1; j_call: TRBJ2-3; cdr3_aa: CASRDRGGSSDTQYF; cdr3_nt: TGTGCCAGTAGGGACAGGGGAGGTAGTTCAGATACGCAGTATTTT
v_call: TRBV9; clone_size: .; d_call: .; j_call: TRBJ1-1; cdr3_aa: CASSVAAGTTIEAFF; cdr3_nt: TGTGCCAGCAGCGTGGCGGCCGGGACAACCATTGAAGCTTTCTTT
v_call: TRBV7-8; clone_size: .; d_call: .; j_call: TRBJ1-3; cdr3_aa: CASSLRRDSGNTIYF; cdr3_nt: TGTGCCAGCAGCCTACGCCGAGACTCTGGAAACACCATATATTTT
v_call: TRBV5-1; clone_size: .; d_call: .; j_call: TRBJ2-2; cdr3_aa: CASSLIQGNTGELFF; cdr3_nt: TGCGCCAGCAGCTTGATACAGGGGAACACCGGGGAGCTGTTTTTT
v_call: TRBV6-1; clone_size: .; d_call: TRBD1; j_call: TRBJ1-1; cdr3_aa: CASREQGSAEAFF; cdr3_nt: TGTGCCAGCAGAGAACAGGGGAGCGCTGAAGCTTTCTTT
v_call: TRBV9; clone_size: .; d_call: .; j_call: TRBJ2-1; cdr3_aa: CASSVEGSGLPSKRSSYNEQFF; cdr3_nt: TGTGCCAGCAGCGTAGAGGGTTCGGGACTCCCCTCCAAGAGAAGCTCCTACAATGAGCAGTTCTTC
v_call: TRBV7-2; clone_size: .; d_call: TRBD1; j_call: TRBJ1-2; cdr3_aa: CASSSPDRVGGYTF; cdr3_nt: TGTGCCAGCAGCTCACCGGACAGGGTCGGTGGCTACACCTTC
v_call: TRBV5-4; clone_size: .; d_call: TRBD2; j_call: TRBJ2-5; cdr3_aa: CASSLSVRGEEAQYF; cdr3_nt: TGTGCCAGCAGCTTGTCCGTCCGGGGGGAGGAGGCCCAGTACTTC
v_call: TRBV11-2; clone_size: .; d_call: .; j_call: TRBJ1-4; cdr3_aa: CASSLSWGGRVYEKLFF; cdr3_nt: TGTGCCAGCAGCTTATCCTGGGGGGGGAGAGTATACGAAAAACTGTTTTTT
v_call: TRBV5-1; clone_size: .; d_call: .; j_call: TRBJ2-6; cdr3_aa: CASQSSAGANVLTF; cdr3_nt: TGCGCCAGCCAAAGCTCTGCTGGGGCCAACGTCCTGACTTTC
v_call: TRBV5-1; clone_size: .; d_call: .; j_call: TRBJ2-7; cdr3_aa: CASSTMPDSAEQYF; cdr3_nt: TGCGCCAGCAGCACTATGCCGGACTCCGCCGAGCAGTACTTC
v_call: TRBV30; clone_size: .; d_call: .; j_call: TRBJ1-3; cdr3_aa: CAWSVPERSGNTIYF; cdr3_nt: TGTGCCTGGAGTGTCCCAGAGCGATCTGGAAACACCATATATTTT
v_call: TRBV7-6; clone_size: .; d_call: .; j_call: TRBJ1-2; cdr3_aa: CASSLSRQANYGYTF; cdr3_nt: TGTGCCAGCAGCTTATCGAGGCAAGCTAACTATGGCTACACCTTC
v_call: TRBV25-1; clone_size: few; d_call: .; j_call: TRBJ1-1; cdr3_aa: CASTLQGYTEAFF; cdr3_nt: TGTGCCAGCACCCTTCAGGGATATACTGAAGCTTTCTTT